What follows are 30 T cell receptor beta chains derived from one specimen sequenced in a study of CD8+CD57+ T cells in acquired aplastic anemia. Using genomic DNA as the template, TCR beta VDJ and CDR3 profiling was carried out. Using its own MiXCR run on the reads, TCRdb lists one record per CDR3 protein. The sample lists about 420,000 distinct CDR3 sequences; about 70% were seen once. Sample: sorted CD4+, CD8+, or CD8+CD57+ T cells (not recorded which) from PBMCs. The receptor set was obtained from a human donor in good health, serving as a control.

CDR3 amino acids: CASIERGLVNSGYTF. In DNA form, the CDR3 reads TGTGCCAGCATTGAAAGGGGGCTGGTTAATTCTGGCTACACCTTC. The gene calls are TRBV7-2 and TRBJ1-2; 7 nucleotides match TRBD1. Trimming removed 7 bases from V and 7 bases from J; junction bases left unmatched: 15. Germline V gene data show CDR1 as SGHTA and CDR2 as FQGNSA. The CDR3 extends over 15 amino acids. Looking up the rest from reference TRBV7-2 and TRBJ1-2 gives the full variable domain: GAGVSQSPSNKVTEKGKDVELRCDPISGHTALYWYRQSLGQGLEFLIYFQGNSAPDKSGLPSDRFSAERTGGSVSTLTIQRTQQEDSAVYLCASIERGLVNSGYTFGSGTRLTVV.

Comment on this clonotype: A read error may produce the germline difference seen at one junction end. CDR3 nucleotides: TGTGCCACTACACTTACCAGTGGAAGGAATCAGCCCCAGTTT. Its translation is CATTLTSGRNQPQF. The chain carries TRBV7-8 and TRBJ1-5; no clear D. Germline values: CDR1 SGHVS, CDR2 FQNEAQ. This CDR3 has 14 residues. Combining the CDR3 with reference TRBV7-8 and TRBJ1-5 gives the whole variable domain GAGVSQSPRYKVAKRGQDVALRCDPISGHVSLFWYQQALGQGPEFLTYFQNEAQLDKSGLPSDRFFAERPEGSVSTLKIQRTQQEDSAVYLCATTLTSGRNQPQFGDGTRLSIL.

On this clonotype itself: Relative to the germline gene, one junction end is altered; a read error may explain this. This chain links TRBV9 with TRBJ1-2; D unclear. The CDR3 length is 14 residues. The germline V gene encodes CDR1 SGDLS and CDR2 YYNGEE. In nucleotides, the CDR3 is TGTGCCAGCAGCTTATCGCCACTAGTCTACGAGCAGTCCTTC. Its translation is CASSLSPLVYEQSF.

The gene calls are TRBV7-2 and TRBJ1-2; maybe TRBD1 (5 bases). This CDR3 has 13 residues. With 10 bases removed from V and 3 bases from J, the gap between germline ends came to 15 bases. Germline V gene sequence: CDR1 SGHTA, CDR2 FQGNSA. This CDR3 reads CAISDSMDYGYTF. CDR3 nucleotide sequence: TGTGCCATCTCTGACAGTATGGACTATGGCTACACCTTC.

The chain recombines TRBV5-5 with TRBJ1-6; TRBD1 is a possible D gene (5 bases). This CDR3 has 18 residues. V lost 1 base and J 4 bases, leaving 18 bases between the germline ends. Germline values: CDR1 SGHKS, CDR2 YYEKEE (reference sequence). This chain's CDR3 is CASSLLFLTGGYNSPLHF. DNA for the CDR3: TGTGCCAGCAGCTTGCTCTTCTTGACGGGGGGGTATAATTCACCCCTCCACTTT.

As concerns this clonotype: Because the CDR3's place on the DNA is in doubt, the DNA is left out and the CDR3 is given as listed by TCRdb. This rearrangement joins TRBV7-2 to TRBJ1-1. Inclusive of both ends, the CDR3 amounts to 16 amino acids. The germline gives CDR1 SGHTA, CDR2 FQGNSA. CDR3 protein: CASSLYSCSPHTEAFF.

The V gene is TRBV20-1, the J gene TRBJ2-2; no firm D call. The CDR3 covers 15 residues. Germline assignment: CDR1 DFQATT and CDR2 SNEGSKA (reference sequence). V was trimmed by 1 base and J by 6 bases, leaving 15 bases between them. The DNA of the CDR3 is TGCAGTGCTAGAGGAGCCACACTCGAATCCGGGGAGCTGTTTTTT. Protein product: CSARGATLESGELFF.

V is TRBV6-7 and J is TRBJ2-7; D is unclear. TRBV6-7 is marked as an open reading frame, function uncertain. The V and J ends lost 10 bases and 3 bases respectively, with 1 base between them. This CDR3 is built from 8 residues. The CDR3 reads CANYEQYF. The CDR3 DNA follows: TGTGCCAACTACGAGCAGTACTTC.

This clonotype was observed many times. The chain employs TRBV6-5 and TRBJ1-2, with no clear D. Germline assignment: CDR1 MNHEY and CDR2 SVGAGI. The V and J ends lost 0 bases and 4 bases respectively, with 9 bases between them. The CDR3 contains 14 residues. As DNA, the CDR3 is TGTGCCAGCAGTTACTCGCGGGGTTCCTATGGCTACACCTTC. Amino acids: CASSYSRGSYGYTF.

This clonotype was seen ten or more times. The chain uses TRBV6-6 and TRBJ1-6; TRBD1 might be the D (6 bases). The CDR3 contains 15 residues. With 3 bases removed from V and 9 bases from J, the gap between germline ends came to 15 bases. The germline gives CDR1 MNHNY, CDR2 SVGAGI (reference sequence). The CDR3 protein is CASSYADRTVSPLHF. CDR3 nucleotide sequence: TGTGCCAGCAGTTATGCTGATAGGACAGTTTCACCCCTCCACTTT.

On this clonotype itself: A junction end diverges from the germline sequence, so it may reflect a read error. The chain recombines TRBV20-1 with TRBJ1-4, with 8 positions matching TRBD1. This CDR3 has 11 residues. Germline V lookup: CDR1 DFQATT, CDR2 SNEGSKA (reference sequence). For the CDR3, the DNA is TGCAGTGCTAGAGATAACGCAGGGGGCATTTTT. Amino acids: CSARDNAGGIF.

This clonotype has ten or more counts. The chain carries TRBV6-4 and TRBJ2-7, with 10 bases matching TRBD1. V gave up 9 bases and J gave up 12 bases; unmatched junction bases: 8. CDR1 and CDR2 (germline): MRHNA, SNTAGT. The CDR3 loop spans 11 amino acids. The CDR3 DNA reads as TGTGCCAGGCTTCAGGGACAGGGGTCGTACTTC. Protein product: CARLQGQGSYF.

This clonotype occurred once. V is TRBV19 and J is TRBJ2-1, with D possibly being TRBD1 or TRBD2 (6 bases each). Between the trimmed V and J ends, which lost 6 bases and 8 bases, there was a span of 23 bases. Germline V gene data show CDR1 as LNHDA and CDR2 as SQIVND (reference sequence). The CDR3 runs to 16 residues. The CDR3 DNA is TGTGCCAGTAGCGTAGGGGGAGGACGCAGGCAAGATGAGCAGTTCTTC. It is translated as CASSVGGGRRQDEQFF.

This clonotype showed up just once. An end of the junction differs from the germline gene, which may be a read error. V and J are TRBV7-2 and TRBJ1-2; D might be TRBD1 (6 bases). The CDR3 extends over 16 amino acids. CDR1 and CDR2 from the germline V gene are SGHTA and FQGNSA. The CDR3 spells CATSPGGTHEQYGYTF. For the CDR3, the DNA is TGTGCCACCAGCCCGGGGGGCACACACGAGCAGTATGGCTACACCTTC.

J is TRBJ2-7 and V is TRBV20-1, with D uncertain. Germline CDR1 and CDR2: DFQATT and SNEGSKA (reference sequence). V was cut by 2 bases and J by 7 bases, with 15 bases left in between. CDR3 length equals 13 residues. The CDR3 loop is CSARPRYNEEQYF. The CDR3 DNA sequence: TGCAGTGCTAGACCCCGTTACAATGAGGAGCAGTACTTC.

This chain joins TRBV2 and TRBJ1-6; 8 positions agree with TRBD1. The CDR3 consists of 15 residues. In germline, CDR1 is SNHLY, CDR2 FYNNEI. Losses at the gene ends were 6 bases for V and 17 bases for J; bases not matched to a gene: 18. The CDR3 reads CASSLVDRDDAQFHF. In nucleotides, the CDR3 is TGTGCCAGCAGCTTAGTGGACAGGGACGATGCGCAGTTCCACTTT.

This clonotype was found many times. This chain links TRBV2 with TRBJ2-3; TRBD2 agrees at 8 bases. CDR3 length: 14 residues. Germline V gene data show CDR1 as SNHLY and CDR2 as FYNNEI. J lost 2 bases, V lost 7 bases, and 5 bases had no gene match. CDR3 bases: TGTGCCAGCACACTAGCGGAGAACACAGATACGCAGTATTTT. This gives the protein CASTLAENTDTQYF.

This clonotype was recorded many times. This chain uses TRBV5-1 with TRBJ2-5, with 7 nucleotides matching TRBD1. The CDR3 is 16 amino acids. The trim removed 7 bases at V and 5 bases at J, leaving 17 bases unmatched. In germline, CDR1 is SGHRS, CDR2 YFSETQ. In DNA form, the CDR3 reads TGCGCCAGCGGCTATGACAGGGCCGAGTTGGCGGAGACCCAGTACTTC. Its protein product is CASGYDRAELAETQYF.

As regards this clonotype: A clone one base away is much larger, so this may be a read error. The CDR3 here is CASSYGDLGDKEQFF. CDR3 DNA sequence: TGTGCCAGCAGTTACGGGGATTTAGGCGACAAGGAGCAGTTCTTC. This chain connects TRBV2 to TRBJ2-1; possibly TRBD2 for D (5 bases). Germline V gene sequence: CDR1 SNHLY, CDR2 FYNNEI. CDR3 size: 15 residues.

As regards this clonotype: This may stem from a read error, because a much larger clone lies one nucleotide away. The rearrangement joins TRBV12-5 to TRBJ2-7; D gene uncertain. Germline CDR1 reads LGHNT; CDR2 reads FRNRAP. There are 14 residues in the CDR3. The CDR3 is CAGGPTTESYEQYF. The DNA for the CDR3 is TGTGCTGGTGGCCCGACGACCGAATCCTACGAGCAGTACTTC.

As concerns this clonotype: One end of the junction varies from germline; a read error may be responsible. The CDR3 region has the DNA TGTGCCAGCAGCCGCCTGAAGGCCGGTCAGCCCCAGCATTTC. Translation gives CASSRLKAGQPQHF. The rearrangement links TRBV7-2 to TRBJ2-1; D remains ambiguous. This CDR3 comprises 14 residues. Looked up from germline, CDR1 is SGHTA and CDR2 is FQGNSA.

This chain joins TRBV20-1 and TRBJ1-1, with no clear D. V shed 6 bases and J shed 4 bases, with 15 bases lying between them. This CDR3 region has 13 residues. Germline V CDR1 and CDR2: DFQATT, SNEGSKA (reference sequence). This CDR3 is CSARRVGLTEAFF. CDR3 in DNA: TGCAGTGCCCGCCGGGTTGGGCTCACTGAAGCTTTCTTT.

The chain uses TRBV7-9 and TRBJ2-7, with 7 positions matching TRBD2. This CDR3 has 15 residues. The germline V gene has CDR1 SEHNR and CDR2 FQNEAQ (reference sequence). V shed 3 bases and J 3 bases; nucleotides not matched to a gene: 8. CDR3 coding DNA: TGTGCCAGCAGCTTGGGAGGGGCGACCAGCTACGAGCAGTACTTC. Protein sequence: CASSLGGATSYEQYF. Using reference TRBV7-9 and TRBJ2-7 for the parts outside the CDR3, the full variable domain is DTGVSQNPRHKITKRGQNVTFRCDPISEHNRLYWYRQTLGQGPEFLTYFQNEAQLEKSRLLSDRFSAERPKGSFSTLEIQRTEQGDSAMYLCASSLGGATSYEQYFGPGTRLTVT.

J is TRBJ2-3 and V is TRBV7-9, with 14 bases that match TRBD2. This CDR3 comprises 17 residues. CDR1 and CDR2 from the germline V gene are SEHNR and FQNEAQ (reference sequence). J gave up 2 bases and V 1 base, and 2 bases lay outside the gene matches. The CDR3: CASSLGTSGRSTDTQYF. CDR3 sequence (DNA): TGTGCCAGCAGCTTAGGGACTAGCGGGAGGTCCACAGATACGCAGTATTTT.

A note on this clonotype: A junction boundary mismatches the germline segment, possibly from a read error. J is TRBJ1-2 and V is TRBV10-3; no reliable D call. This CDR3 has 14 residues. CDR1 ENHRY and CDR2 SYGVKD come from the germline V gene. The CDR3 region is CAISESSWNYGYTF. The CDR3 DNA follows: TGCGCCATCAGTGAGTCAAGCTGGAACTATGGCTACACCTTC.

This clonotype has at least ten counts. V is TRBV20-1 and J is TRBJ1-5, with D uncertain. Deletions cut 7 bases from V and 0 bases from J, with 16 bases between. CDR1 DFQATT and CDR2 SNEGSKA come from the germline V gene (reference sequence). This CDR3 has 15 amino acids. The CDR3 nucleotides read TGCAGTGTCGGGTACCCTCCCTATAGCAATCAGCCCCAGCATTTT. Protein product: CSVGYPPYSNQPQHF.

The chain links TRBV11-2 to TRBJ2-7; weak D call: TRBD1 (7 bases). Trimming took 5 bases from V and 11 from J, leaving 19 bases between them. This CDR3 is built from 13 residues. Germline V gene sequence: CDR1 SGHAT, CDR2 FQNNGV. The CDR3 sequence: CASSAISRGEEYF. The CDR3 nucleotides read TGTGCCAGCAGCGCGATTTCCAGGGGGGAGGAGTACTTC. Full variable domain (remainder filled in from reference TRBV11-2 and TRBJ2-7): EAGVAQSPRYKIIEKRQSVAFWCNPISGHATLYWYQQILGQGPKLLIQFQNNGVVDDSQLPKDRFSAERLKGVDSTLKIQPAKLEDSAVYLCASSAISRGEEYFGPGTRLTVT.

This clonotype has only a few counts. Just one base apart from a much larger clone, this may be a read error. It is likely a read error, because the conserved phenylalanine at the end of the CDR3 is missing. The chain is built from TRBV10-3 and TRBJ2-5, with TRBD1 matching over 7 bases. The CDR3 spans 13 residues. Germline trimming cut 10 bases from V and 2 bases from J; bases unmatched to any gene: 7. Germline V CDR1 and CDR2: ENHRY, SYGVKD. The CDR3: CASGRDRQETQYS. The DNA of the CDR3 is TGTGCCAGCGGACGGGACAGACAAGAGACCCAGTACTCC.

The V gene is TRBV20-1, the J gene TRBJ1-5; D gene unclear. CDR3 size: 16 residues. Trimming left V 4 bases short and J 2 bases short, with 18 bases between. CDR1 and CDR2 from the germline V gene are DFQATT and SNEGSKA (reference sequence). The CDR3 DNA reads TGCAGTGCTAATAAAGACATGGGCCCCGGCAATCAGCCCCAGCATTTT. Its translation is CSANKDMGPGNQPQHF.

The chain has TRBV7-2 and TRBJ2-5, with D perhaps being TRBD1 or TRBD2 (5 bases each). V lost 7 bases and J lost 7, with 19 bases in between. The CDR3 consists of 14 residues. Germline CDR1 reads SGHTA; CDR2 reads FQGNSA. The CDR3: CASTGAGARGTQYF. The CDR3 DNA reads as TGTGCCAGCACCGGGGCTGGGGCCCGGGGGACCCAGTACTTC.